Sequencing of this T cell receptor beta chain was carried out in a study of brain T cells in children with intractable seizures. Surgery cases with the highest brain T cell transcript signatures were chosen for sequencing. Before surgery, patients took at least one anti-epileptic drug. The assay was immunoSEQ multiplex PCR, and TCRdb's table has in-frame clones only and misses some. The sample yields approximately 44,000 clones, about nine tenths seen once. Germline CDR1 reads SQVTM; CDR2 reads ANQGSEA. The CDR3 consists of 14 residues. V lost 6 bases and J lost 3; bases outside the gene matches: 6. V gene TRBV29-1 combines with J gene TRBJ2-7; TRBD2 matches 12 bases. The receptor was derived from a girl aged 2 to 10 with tuberous sclerosis and intractable seizures. The specimen was peripheral blood, collected at surgery. Written as DNA, the CDR3 is TGCAGCGTCGGCGGACTAGCGGGGAACTACGAGCAGTACTTC. Its protein is CSVGGLAGNYEQYF.